Presented here are 12 T cell receptor beta chains from one specimen sequenced in a study of blood T cell repertoires in COVID-19. The table came from immunoSEQ multiplex PCR; TCRdb's copy has only in-frame clones and leaves some out. The sample gives under 250,000 clones, roughly 85% of which show up once; approximately 9.1% is in the top ten. Sequenced sample: PBMCs or T cells enriched from blood (not recorded which). These TCRs come from a woman between 45 and 60 years old with acute COVID-19.

V gene TRBV19 combines with J gene TRBJ1-1, with D perhaps TRBD1 (5 bases). V was cut by 6 bases and J by 3 bases, with 14 bases left in between. CDR1 LNHDA and CDR2 SQIVND come from the germline V gene (reference sequence). The CDR3 is made up of 14 amino acids. The CDR3 reads CASSQGASDTEAFF. In nucleotides, the CDR3 is TGTGCCAGTAGCCAAGGGGCGTCGGACACTGAAGCTTTCTTT.

This rearrangement joins TRBV6-5 to TRBJ1-2; 8 bases are a match to TRBD1. The V and J ends lost 7 bases and 7 bases, in that order; junction bases with no gene match: 14. This CDR3 spans 15 amino acids. Looked up from germline, CDR1 is MNHEY and CDR2 is SVGAGI. The DNA for the CDR3 is TGTGCCAGCACCCAAGCAACAGGGGGTTTCGGTGGCTACACCTTC. It yields the protein CASTQATGGFGGYTF.

This clone has a single count. V and J are TRBV12-5 and TRBJ2-3; D gene ambiguous. The CDR3 spans 16 residues. Germline V CDR1 and CDR2: LGHNT, FRNRAP. V was shortened by 3 bases and J by 0 bases, with 13 bases between the two germline ends. In nucleotides, the CDR3 is TGTGCTAGTGGTTTAGGCCTAGAGGTTAGCACAGATACGCAGTATTTT. Amino acid sequence: CASGLGLEVSTDTQYF.

The chain's CDR3 is CASSSQASEQFF. As DNA, the CDR3 is TGTGCCAGCAGCTCCCAGGCTTCAGAGCAGTTCTTC. The V gene is TRBV7-6, the J gene TRBJ2-1; no clear D gene. Germline V gene data show CDR1 as SGHVS and CDR2 as FNYEAQ. Trimming removed 4 bases from V and 10 bases from J, with 11 bases in between. This CDR3 is 12 amino acids long.

The V gene is TRBV29-1, the J gene TRBJ2-5; D may be TRBD2 (6 bases). This CDR3 is 13 amino acids long. V was pared by 5 bases and J by 2 bases, with 12 bases between. CDR1 is SQVTM, CDR2 ANQGSEA, per germline. CDR3 nucleotide sequence: TGCAGCGTTAGGAGGGGACGGCAAGAGACCCAGTACTTC. Protein: CSVRRGRQETQYF. The full variable domain, in which reference TRBV29-1 and TRBJ2-5 provide the parts outside the CDR3, is SAVISQKPSRDICQRGTSLTIQCQVDSQVTMMFWYRQQPGQSLTLIATANQGSEATYESGFVIDKFPISRPNLTFSTLTVSNMSPEDSSIYLCSVRRGRQETQYFGPGTRLLVL.

The chain uses TRBV6-5 and TRBJ1-1; 7 nucleotides match TRBD1. The CDR3 spans 13 residues. The V gene's germline CDR1 is MNHEY and CDR2 SVGAGI. J lost 0 bases, V lost 11 bases, and 6 bases had no gene match. The CDR3 region has the DNA TGTGCCGGAGGGACAGAATTGAACACTGAAGCTTTCTTT. Translating it yields CAGGTELNTEAFF.

Worth noting for this clone: The same CDR3 is also encoded by other DNA sequences in this sample. The chain employs TRBV11-3 and TRBJ2-5; D remains ambiguous. V dropped 1 base and J dropped 2 bases, with 5 bases sitting between them. Germline values: CDR1 SGHNT, CDR2 YENEEA. This CDR3 has 13 residues. In DNA, the CDR3 is TGTGCCAGCAGCTTAGGACTTCAAGAGACCCAGTACTTC. Its translation is CASSLGLQETQYF.

The V and J genes are TRBV19 and TRBJ1-2; D is unresolved. Germline CDR1 reads LNHDA; CDR2 reads SQIVND (reference sequence). The length of the CDR3 is 16 residues. Trimming pared 3 bases from V and 2 bases from J, leaving 16 bases between. The CDR3 coding sequence is TGTGCCAGTAGTATCGGGTCCGGGATGGCAAACTATGGCTACACCTTC. Protein: CASSIGSGMANYGYTF.

This clone appeared a few times. Other DNA sequences within the sample encode an identical CDR3. V and J are TRBV4-3 and TRBJ2-5; TRBD2 aligns across 14 bases. CDR3 size: 15 residues. V gave up 4 bases and J gave up 5 bases; unmatched junction bases: 3. The V gene's germline CDR1 is LGHNA and CDR2 YSLEER. The CDR3 sequence: CASSLGLAGVETQYF. Written as DNA, the CDR3 is TGCGCCAGCAGCCTGGGACTAGCGGGGGTGGAGACCCAGTACTTC.

The chain carries TRBV23-1 and TRBJ2-7; 12 nucleotides align to TRBD1. TRBV23-1 is reported as an ORF; its role is uncertain. The CDR3 is made up of 12 amino acids. Germline trimming cut 9 bases from V and 7 bases from J; bases unmatched to any gene: 4. The CDR3 bases are TGCGCCAGGCGGGACAGGGGGCTTGAGCAGTACTTC. It specifies CARRDRGLEQYF.

The sample holds one count of this clone. The chain has TRBV29-1 and TRBJ1-2; possibly TRBD1 for D (5 bases). The V end was cut by 0 bases, the J end by 4 bases, with 21 bases between. The CDR3 loop spans 17 amino acids. Looked up from germline, CDR1 is SQVTM and CDR2 is ANQGSEA. DNA for the CDR3: TGCAGCGTTGAAGATCATAACAGGTCATCCTCCTTCTATGGCTACACCTTC. Its translation: CSVEDHNRSSSFYGYTF. Together with reference TRBV29-1 and TRBJ1-2, the CDR3 gives the full variable domain: SAVISQKPSRDICQRGTSLTIQCQVDSQVTMMFWYRQQPGQSLTLIATANQGSEATYESGFVIDKFPISRPNLTFSTLTVSNMSPEDSSIYLCSVEDHNRSSSFYGYTFGSGTRLTVV.

This chain links TRBV9 with TRBJ1-2; TRBD1 agrees at 7 bases. The CDR3 is 14 amino acids. V shed 2 bases, J shed 4 bases, and the junction held 5 bases outside the gene matches. Germline lookup yields CDR1 SGDLS and CDR2 YYNGEE. The DNA of the CDR3 is TGTGCCAGCAGCGTGGGCAGGGGGATCTATGGCTACACCTTC. It yields the protein CASSVGRGIYGYTF.